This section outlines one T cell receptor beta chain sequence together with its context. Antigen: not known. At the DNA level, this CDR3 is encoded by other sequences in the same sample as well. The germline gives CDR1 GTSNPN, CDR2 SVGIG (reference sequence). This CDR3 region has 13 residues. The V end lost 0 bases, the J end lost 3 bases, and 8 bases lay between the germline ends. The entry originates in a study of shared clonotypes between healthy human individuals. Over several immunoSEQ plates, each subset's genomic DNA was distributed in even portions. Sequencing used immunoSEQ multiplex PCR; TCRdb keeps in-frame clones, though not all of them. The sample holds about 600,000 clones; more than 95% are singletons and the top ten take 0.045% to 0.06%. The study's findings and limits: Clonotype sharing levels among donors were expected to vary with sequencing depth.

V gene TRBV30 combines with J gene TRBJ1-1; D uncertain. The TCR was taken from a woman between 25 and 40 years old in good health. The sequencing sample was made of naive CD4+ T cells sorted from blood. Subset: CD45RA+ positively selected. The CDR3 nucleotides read TGTGCCTGGAGTGTACAAGGAGACACTGAAGCTTTCTTT. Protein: CAWSVQGDTEAFF.